The 25 T cell receptor beta chains below come from one sample, sequenced in a study of vaccination effects on CD4 cells after COVID-19 (dated by TCRdb to 2021 to 2024). The method was the immunoSEQ multiplex PCR assay. Entries here come from immuneACCESS through TCRdb and include only in-frame sequences with V and J called. Some clones fail to appear in such tables; in the studies checked, an unresolved V gene covers under half of the shortfall, and the cause of the remainder is unknown. The sample profile shows 21,000 or so clones; around 69% of them were found once. Around 8.4% of the sample lies in the top ten. In the ViraFEST assay, PBMC were stimulated with viral peptide pools, and antigen-specific CD4+ T cell clonotypes were then identified by expansion using TCR sequencing. After about 9 days of culture, CD4+ T cells were isolated with the EasySep CD4+ T cell isolation kit. Two doses of either the BNT162b2 or the mRNA-1273 mRNA SARS-CoV-2 vaccine were administered to participants.

The antigens for these receptors are not known. The sample here was CD4+ T cells from PBMCs cultured with HCoV-229E spike peptides, taken after COVID-19 vaccination. The sample's cell subset or site label, in plain terms: HCoV-229E spike overlapping peptide pool stimulation. The source is a human donor who received a COVID-19 vaccine.

The chain links TRBV11-2 to TRBJ1-2; 8 nucleotides align to TRBD1. The CDR3 is 13 residues long. V lost 5 bases, J lost 8 bases, and 7 bases stayed unmatched. Germline loops: CDR1 SGHAT, CDR2 FQNNGV. Here the CDR3 reads CASSAGTGGGYTF. CDR3 nucleotide sequence: TGTGCCAGCAGCGCCGGGACAGGCGGCGGCTACACCTTC.

The V and J genes are TRBV3-1 (or the pseudogene TRBV3-2) and TRBJ2-7, with 10 bases matching TRBD1. CDR1 is LGHDT and CDR2 is YNNKEL in the germline V gene (reference sequence). The CDR3 loop spans 14 amino acids. The V segment lost 3 bases and the J segment 5 bases; nucleotides outside the gene matches: 4. The CDR3 coding sequence is TGTGCCAGCAGCCAGGGGACAGGGGCAAACGAGCAGTACTTC. Its protein product is CASSQGTGANEQYF.

This clone has a single count. The rearrangement uses TRBV7-2 and TRBJ1-6; TRBD1 matches at 10 bases. Germline V gives CDR1 SGHTA, CDR2 FQGNSA. The V and J ends lost 5 bases and 9 bases, in that order; junction bases with no gene match: 1. The CDR3 is made up of 13 amino acids. The CDR3 spells CASSRDRGSPLHF. CDR3 sequence (DNA): TGTGCCAGCAGCCGGGACAGGGGTTCACCCCTCCACTTT.

This chain connects TRBV29-1 to TRBJ1-4; 7 bases agree with TRBD1. The germline CDR1 and CDR2 sequences are SQVTM and ANQGSEA. The CDR3 has 12 residues. J gave up 4 bases and V 6 bases, and 2 bases lay outside the gene matches. The CDR3 coding sequence is TGCAGCGTAGGGGACAGTAATGAAAAACTGTTTTTT. It codes for CSVGDSNEKLFF.

The chain couples TRBV7-8 to TRBJ2-3; D call uncertain. V dropped 6 bases and J dropped 2 bases, with 15 bases sitting between them. Germline CDR1 SGHVS, CDR2 FQNEAQ. This CDR3 spans 15 amino acids. The CDR3 spells CASRPGDWVTDTQYF. CDR3 nucleotide sequence: TGTGCCAGCAGACCAGGTGATTGGGTCACAGATACGCAGTATTTT.

The chain combines TRBV11-2 with TRBJ1-1; a possible D gene is TRBD1 (5 bases). The germline gives CDR1 SGHAT, CDR2 FQNNGV. Trimming pared 5 bases from V and 5 bases from J, leaving 18 bases between. CDR3 length equals 15 residues. The CDR3 sequence: CASSPAQGWGTEAFF. CDR3 bases: TGTGCCAGCAGCCCCGCTCAGGGTTGGGGGACTGAAGCTTTCTTT.

The J gene is TRBJ1-2, the V gene TRBV10-3; D is possibly TRBD1 (6 bases). Germline CDR1 and CDR2: ENHRY and SYGVKD. The CDR3 sequence is 13 residues long. Trimming shortened V by 7 bases and J by 5 bases, and 14 bases separated the two germline ends. This CDR3 is CAITVDRQYGYTF. The DNA for the CDR3 is TGTGCCATCACTGTGGACAGACAGTATGGCTACACCTTC.

V usage is TRBV6-5 and J usage is TRBJ1-6, with 8 positions matching TRBD1. The CDR3 is made up of 16 amino acids. The V segment lost 0 bases and the J segment 7 bases; nucleotides outside the gene matches: 5. Germline CDR1 MNHEY, CDR2 SVGAGI. This chain's CDR3 is CASSYSQTGANSPLHF. The CDR3 DNA reads as TGTGCCAGCAGTTACTCTCAGACAGGGGCCAATTCACCCCTCCACTTT.

The V gene is TRBV14, the J gene TRBJ2-7; D possibly uses TRBD1 or TRBD2 (5 bases each). This CDR3 is built from 15 residues. The V end was cut by 1 base, the J end by 3 bases, with 13 bases between. Germline CDR1 SGHDN, CDR2 FVKESK. The CDR3: CASSQVWGRHYEQYF. As DNA, the CDR3 is TGTGCCAGCAGCCAAGTCTGGGGGAGACACTACGAGCAGTACTTC.

The V and J genes are TRBV5-6 and TRBJ1-2; no clear D gene. The V end lost 1 base, the J end lost 5 bases, and 6 bases lay between the germline ends. This CDR3 comprises 12 residues. The germline gives CDR1 SGHDT, CDR2 YYEEEE. CDR3 amino acids: CASSLFSYGYTF. The CDR3 DNA follows: TGTGCCAGCAGCTTGTTTTCATATGGCTACACCTTC.

This clone was observed a single time. The V call is TRBV5-4, the J call TRBJ2-5, with D perhaps matching TRBD2 (6 bases). Deletions cut 0 bases from V and 2 bases from J, with 17 bases between. The germline CDR1 and CDR2 sequences are SGHNT and YYREEE (reference sequence). There are 17 residues in the CDR3. The DNA of the CDR3 is TGTGCCAGCAGCTTGGCCGTTGTGGTACGGGAGCAAGAGACCCAGTACTTC. Translation gives CASSLAVVVREQETQYF.

This clone has more than one count but fewer than ten. The V call is TRBV7-9, the J call TRBJ2-2; D gene ambiguous. CDR3 size: 14 residues. V lost 5 bases and J lost 1, with 8 bases in between. From germline, CDR1 is SEHNR and CDR2 FQNEAQ (reference sequence). As DNA, the CDR3 is TGTGCCAGCAGCATGACTGGGAACACCGGGGAGCTGTTTTTT. This codes for CASSMTGNTGELFF.

The rearrangement uses TRBV6-5 and TRBJ1-6; D gene unclear. Germline CDR1 reads MNHEY; CDR2 reads SVGAGI. Trimming removed 7 bases from V and 2 bases from J, with 9 bases in between. This CDR3 spans 14 amino acids. DNA of the CDR3: TGTGCCAGCACGATCTTGACCTATAATTCACCCCTCCACTTT. This codes for CASTILTYNSPLHF.

This chain uses TRBV5-4 with TRBJ1-5; D gene uncertain. This CDR3 spans 13 amino acids. The germline gives CDR1 SGHNT, CDR2 YYREEE (reference sequence). Between the trimmed V and J ends, which lost 3 bases and 0 bases, there was a span of 4 bases. CDR3 bases: TGTGCCAGCAGCTCGGATAGCAATCAGCCCCAGCATTTT. It translates to CASSSDSNQPQHF.

The chain carries TRBV6-1 and TRBJ1-3; no clear D gene. The CDR3 contains 15 residues. Germline values: CDR1 MNHNS, CDR2 SASEGT. V gave up 0 bases and J gave up 5 bases, with 11 bases separating them. As DNA, the CDR3 is TGTGCCAGCAGTGAAGCTCCAAGAGCGCGAAACACCATATATTTT. Its protein is CASSEAPRARNTIYF.

The chain is built from TRBV5-4 and TRBJ2-7; possibly TRBD1 or TRBD2 for D (5 bases each). Germline values: CDR1 SGHNT, CDR2 YYREEE (reference sequence). The CDR3 is made up of 14 amino acids. Trimming took off 6 bases at V and 1 base at J, with 14 bases between the two ends. In DNA, the CDR3 is TGTGCCAGCACCGGGACGGGCGGATCCTACGAGCAGTACTTC. Translation gives CASTGTGGSYEQYF.

The chain links TRBV28 to TRBJ2-7; 12 nucleotides agree with TRBD1. CDR3 size: 15 residues. The trim removed 5 bases at V and 9 bases at J, leaving 11 bases unmatched. Germline assignment: CDR1 MDHEN and CDR2 SYDVKM. CDR3 amino acids: CASSPGTGGPSVQYF. The CDR3 region has the DNA TGTGCCAGCAGTCCTGGGACAGGGGGCCCTTCGGTGCAGTACTTC.

The table lists this clone with a count of one. This chain connects TRBV27 to TRBJ2-1, with 8 bases that match TRBD2. Germline V CDR1 and CDR2: MNHEY, SMNVEV (reference sequence). The V gene end was trimmed by 5 bases and the J gene end by 4 bases; junction bases not matched to a gene: 7. The CDR3 spans 15 residues. In DNA, the CDR3 is TGTGCCAGCAGTCCAATCGGGGGGGGGTACAATGAGCAGTTCTTC. It is translated as CASSPIGGGYNEQFF.

V is TRBV10-1 and J is TRBJ2-1; D possibly corresponds to TRBD1 (6 bases). Germline CDR1 and CDR2: WNHNN and SYGVQD (reference sequence). The CDR3 contains 13 residues. V was pared by 5 bases and J by 5 bases, with 10 bases between. CDR3 loop: CASSSGQNNEQFF. The CDR3 DNA sequence: TGCGCCAGCAGTAGCGGACAGAACAATGAGCAGTTCTTC.

V is TRBV16 and J is TRBJ2-7, with a possible D match to TRBD2 (5 bases). The length of the CDR3 is 18 residues. V was cut by 0 bases and J by 3 bases, with 21 bases left in between. CDR1 and CDR2 from the germline V gene are KGHSY and FQNENV. This CDR3 is CASSQSSGLGGDHYEQYF. As DNA, the CDR3 is TGTGCCAGCAGCCAATCGTCGGGATTGGGCGGAGACCACTACGAGCAGTACTTC.

V usage is TRBV7-8 and J usage is TRBJ1-6; D may be TRBD1 (5 bases). Germline V gives CDR1 SGHVS, CDR2 FQNEAQ. The CDR3 consists of 14 residues. V lost 6 bases and J 5 bases, leaving 11 bases between the germline ends. The CDR3, as DNA: TGTGCCAGCAGTGGGGACTTTAATAATTCACCCCTCCACTTT. Its translation is CASSGDFNNSPLHF.

V gene TRBV25-1 combines with J gene TRBJ2-2; 8 nucleotides agree with TRBD1. The germline gives CDR1 MGHDK, CDR2 SYGVNS. The CDR3 is 18 amino acids. The junction had 16 bases not matched to a gene; V was cut back by 3 bases and J by 7 bases. CDR3 protein: CASSDYRGQAGSNGELFF. The CDR3 DNA is TGTGCCAGCAGTGATTATAGGGGACAGGCTGGTTCTAACGGGGAGCTGTTTTTT.

The chain combines TRBV4-2 with TRBJ1-2; 10 bases are shared with TRBD1. V lost 1 base and J lost 7; bases outside the gene matches: 9. Looked up from germline, CDR1 is LGHNA and CDR2 is YNFKEQ. This CDR3 contains 16 residues. CDR3 sequence: CASSQGQGAAFSGYTF. The CDR3 nucleotides read TGTGCCAGCAGCCAAGGACAGGGGGCGGCATTCTCTGGCTACACCTTC.

This clone was counted a few times. V is TRBV5-1 and J is TRBJ1-2; 7 nucleotides align to TRBD1. This CDR3 region has 13 residues. J gave up 7 bases and V 0 bases, and 3 bases lay outside the gene matches. Germline V gene lookup returns CDR1 SGHRS and CDR2 YFSETQ. The CDR3 bases are TGCGCCAGCAGCTTGGTGGGACAGTCTGGCTACACCTTC. Protein: CASSLVGQSGYTF.

The rearrangement joins TRBV28 to TRBJ2-7; D gene unclear. The CDR3 spans 12 residues. Germline V gene sequence: CDR1 MDHEN, CDR2 SYDVKM. The V and J ends lost 7 bases and 0 bases respectively, with 7 bases between them. CDR3 nucleotide sequence: TGTGCCAGCACAGGAAGCTCCTACGAGCAGTACTTC. Translated, it gives CASTGSSYEQYF.